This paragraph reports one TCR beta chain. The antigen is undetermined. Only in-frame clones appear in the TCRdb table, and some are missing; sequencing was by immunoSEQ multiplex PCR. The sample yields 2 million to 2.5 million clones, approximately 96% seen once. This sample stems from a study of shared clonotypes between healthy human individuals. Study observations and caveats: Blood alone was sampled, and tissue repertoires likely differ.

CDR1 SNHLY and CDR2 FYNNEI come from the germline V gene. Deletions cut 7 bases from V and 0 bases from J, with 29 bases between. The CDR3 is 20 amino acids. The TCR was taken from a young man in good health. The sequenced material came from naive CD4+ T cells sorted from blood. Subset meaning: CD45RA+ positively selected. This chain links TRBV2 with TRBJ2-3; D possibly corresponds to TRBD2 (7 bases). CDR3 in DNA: TGTGCCAGCATACGCTTGGGGGCGGGAGCGGGGTTTACTAGCACAGATACGCAGTATTTT. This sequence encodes CASIRLGAGAGFTSTDTQYF. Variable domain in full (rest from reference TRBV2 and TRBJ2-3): EPEVTQTPSHQVTQMGQEVILRCVPISNHLYFYWYRQILGQKVEFLVSFYNNEISEKSEIFDDQFSVERPDGSNFTLKIRSTKLEDSAMYFCASIRLGAGAGFTSTDTQYFGPGTRLTVL.